This T cell receptor beta chain came from a study of blood T cell repertoires in COVID-19 (dated by TCRdb to about 2020). Broadly, across the study: Samples covering the acute and convalescent phases of COVID-19 were provided by collaborators in the United States, Italy and Spain. The samples were drawn from two sources: the first 160 participants of the ongoing ImmuneRACE study, and 1,000 to 1,500 subjects contributed by 6 global collaborators. The prospective study material was composed of cDNA or gDNA derived from T cells, B-cell-depleted T cells, or PBMCs. Where HLA class I and class II types were available, the types were taken from metadata supplied by the sample provider, not from assay-based typing. The sample metadata nearly always contained a de-identified subject ID, COVID-19 status, age in years and sex. The repertoires were released in a freely available public database intended as a resource for research on the immune response to SARS-CoV-2. Deeply sampled blood TCRbeta repertoires from subjects exposed to, actively infected with, or recovered from COVID-19 were included in the dataset.

Findings and caveats that apply to the study as a whole: The quantity of clinical and demographic metadata differed by source and by participant and was supplied without curation.

Participants in the prospective study were aged about 18 to 95 years, lived in under 30 United States geographic areas, and enrolled through a virtual design. In the prospective study, participants were assigned to cohorts based on the clinical history participants reported in a screening survey and a study questionnaire. Recovered participants in ImmuneRACE Cohort 3 were defined by two consecutive negative NP/OP PCR tests, clearance by a healthcare professional, or resolution of symptoms. In the prospective study, mobile phlebotomists collected whole blood, serum and a nasopharyngeal or oropharyngeal swab from each participant. Over a roughly two-month period, participants in the prospective study had the option of providing additional blood draws and questionnaires. Prospective study blood samples were shipped either frozen or at room temperature before DNA extraction. The germline V and J ends show losses of 2 bases and 4 bases respectively, and no gene match explains 6 bases of the junction. From cysteine to phenylalanine, the CDR3 is 14 amino acids long. Left in the record is the CDR3 DNA by itself, 42 bases read in frame from the first base. For CDR1 and CDR2, the germline V gene (reference sequence) lists SGHKS and YYEKEE.

A remark on this clone: The specificity of this receptor is unknown. Per-nucleotide qualities are absent, and no much larger clonotype sits a single base away. Different DNA sequences within this sample yield the same CDR3.

TCRbeta CDR3 regions were amplified from genomic DNA by means of the immunoSEQ Assay, a bias-controlled multiplex PCR. As for how the authors treated the data: Nucleated cell counts per sample were estimated from amplification of reference gene primers within the assay. Sequence reads were collapsed and filtered to measure the absolute abundance of every unique TCRbeta CDR3 rearrangement. Productive Simpson clonality was computed per sample as the square root of Simpson's diversity index over productive rearrangements. TCRdb's version of the immuneACCESS table is confined to in-frame rearrangements and falls short of the full clone set. An unresolved V gene accounts for under half of the shortfall where checked; the remainder is of unknown origin. That table supplies the V and J calls and clone size; D and trimming were determined from the DNA. The sample has under 250,000 clones on record, approximately 80% of them singletons. Around 3.4% of the sample comes from the top ten.

Sequencing was carried out using PBMCs or T cells enriched from blood (not recorded which). The chain uses TRBV5-5 and TRBJ2-7; 7 middle bases align to TRBD1. The sequence was obtained from an older woman who had recovered from COVID-19. The nucleotide sequence reads as follows: TGTGCCAGCAGCTTAACCGGGACAGCTTACGAGCAGTACTTC. It encodes CASSLTGTAYEQYF.